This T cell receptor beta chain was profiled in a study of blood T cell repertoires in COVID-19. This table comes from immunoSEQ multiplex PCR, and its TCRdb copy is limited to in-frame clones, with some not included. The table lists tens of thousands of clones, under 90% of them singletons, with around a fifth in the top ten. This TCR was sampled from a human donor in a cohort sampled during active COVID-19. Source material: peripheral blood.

The CDR3 sequence: CASTPRQGSSGNTIYF. For the CDR3, the DNA is TGTGCCAGCACCCCTCGACAGGGTTCCTCTGGAAACACCATATATTTT. The chain carries TRBV2 and TRBJ1-3, with 7 bases lining up with TRBD1. This CDR3 is built from 16 residues. The J segment lost 0 bases and the V segment lost 7 bases, leaving 9 bases of the junction unmatched. Per the germline V gene, CDR1 is SNHLY and CDR2 is FYNNEI.